This paragraph reports one T cell receptor beta chain. The protocol was immunoSEQ multiplex PCR, while the TCRdb copy is restricted to in-frame clones and leaves out a portion. Among about 120,000 clones listed, approximately 88% were seen once. There are 12 residues in the CDR3. Trimming removed 6 bases at V and 6 bases at J, with 11 bases between. The V gene's germline CDR1 is SEHNR and CDR2 FQNEAQ (reference sequence). The sample comes from a study of T cell responses to AZD1222 COVID-19 vaccine. The origin of this receptor is an adult in good health. This chain links TRBV7-9 with TRBJ2-5, with D tentatively TRBD1 or TRBD2 (6 bases each). The material sequenced was peripheral blood, taken on day 0 of AZD1222 vaccination. The CDR3: CASSVGGQTQYF. The CDR3 region has the DNA TGTGCCAGCAGTGTGGGGGGCCAGACCCAGTACTTC.